This TCR beta chain was sequenced during a study of blood T cell repertoires in COVID-19. Overall study context: The United States, Italy and Spain provided the acute and convalescent COVID-19 samples.

CDR1 and CDR2 from the germline V gene are SGHRS and YFSETQ. Trimming shortened V by 0 bases and J by 1 base, and 7 bases separated the two germline ends. This CDR3 comprises 14 residues. Original analysis: Nucleated cell number was recorded as an estimate derived from reference gene primer amplification. Sequencing used immunoSEQ multiplex PCR; TCRdb keeps in-frame clones, though not all of them. That table gives V, J and clone size, and the DNA gave D and trimming. The table shows under 450,000 clones, with 88% occurring only once. Source material: peripheral blood. The chain is built from TRBV5-1 and TRBJ1-1, with D hard to call. The TCR comes from a woman aged 45-65 years with COVID-19, enrolled during active disease. CDR3 in DNA: TGCGCCAGCAGCTTGGCCCTCGGGAACACTGAAGCTTTCTTT. Translating gives CASSLALGNTEAFF.